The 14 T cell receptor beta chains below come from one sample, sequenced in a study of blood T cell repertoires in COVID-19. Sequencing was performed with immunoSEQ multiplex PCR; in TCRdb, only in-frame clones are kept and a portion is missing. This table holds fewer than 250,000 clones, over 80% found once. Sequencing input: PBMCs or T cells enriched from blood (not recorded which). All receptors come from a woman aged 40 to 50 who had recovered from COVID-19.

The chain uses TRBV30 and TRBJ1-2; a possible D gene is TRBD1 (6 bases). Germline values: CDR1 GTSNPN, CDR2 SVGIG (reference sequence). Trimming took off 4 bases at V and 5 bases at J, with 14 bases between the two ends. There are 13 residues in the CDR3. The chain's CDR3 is CAWNSRQDYGYTF. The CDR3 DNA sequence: TGTGCCTGGAACTCTCGACAGGATTATGGCTACACCTTC.

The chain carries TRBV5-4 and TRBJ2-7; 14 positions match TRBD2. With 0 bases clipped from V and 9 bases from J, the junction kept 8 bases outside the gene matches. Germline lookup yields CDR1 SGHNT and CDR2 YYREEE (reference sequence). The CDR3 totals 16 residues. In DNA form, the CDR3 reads TGTGCCAGCAGCTTGGCGGGGACTAGCGGGAGTTTGGGGCAGTACTTC. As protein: CASSLAGTSGSLGQYF.

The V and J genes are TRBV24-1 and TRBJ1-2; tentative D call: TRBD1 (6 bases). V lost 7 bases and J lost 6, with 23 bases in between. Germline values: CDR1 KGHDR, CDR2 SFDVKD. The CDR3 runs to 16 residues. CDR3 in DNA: TGTGCCACCAGCGGGGCAGGGGAAGTAGGGCCTCATGGCTACACCTTC. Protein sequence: CATSGAGEVGPHGYTF.

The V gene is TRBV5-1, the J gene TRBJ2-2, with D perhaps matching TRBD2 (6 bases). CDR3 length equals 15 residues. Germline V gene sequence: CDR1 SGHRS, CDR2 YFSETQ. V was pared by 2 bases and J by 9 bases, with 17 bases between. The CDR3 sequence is CASSFGTFDPRELFF. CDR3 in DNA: TGCGCCAGCAGCTTCGGGACTTTTGACCCTCGGGAGCTGTTTTTT.

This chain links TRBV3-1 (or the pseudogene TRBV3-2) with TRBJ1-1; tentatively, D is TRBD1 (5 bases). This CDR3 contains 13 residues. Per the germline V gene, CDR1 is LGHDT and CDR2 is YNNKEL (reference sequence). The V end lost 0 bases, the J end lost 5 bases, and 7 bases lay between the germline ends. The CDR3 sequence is CASSQEGRTEAFF. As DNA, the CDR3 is TGTGCCAGCAGCCAAGAGGGGCGGACTGAAGCTTTCTTT.

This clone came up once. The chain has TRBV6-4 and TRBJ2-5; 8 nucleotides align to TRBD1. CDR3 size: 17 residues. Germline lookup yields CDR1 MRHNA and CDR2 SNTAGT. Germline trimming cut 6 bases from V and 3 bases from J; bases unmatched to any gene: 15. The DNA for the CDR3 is TGTGCCAGCAGGGGTGTTAACTACAGGGGGTCGAAAGAGACCCAGTACTTC. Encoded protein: CASRGVNYRGSKETQYF.

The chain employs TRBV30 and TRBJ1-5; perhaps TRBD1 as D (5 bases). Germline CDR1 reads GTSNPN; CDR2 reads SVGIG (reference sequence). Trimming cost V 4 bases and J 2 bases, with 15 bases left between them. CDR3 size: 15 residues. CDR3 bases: TGTGCCTGGACCGAAAGGGGTGTGGGCAATCAGCCCCAGCATTTT. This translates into CAWTERGVGNQPQHF.

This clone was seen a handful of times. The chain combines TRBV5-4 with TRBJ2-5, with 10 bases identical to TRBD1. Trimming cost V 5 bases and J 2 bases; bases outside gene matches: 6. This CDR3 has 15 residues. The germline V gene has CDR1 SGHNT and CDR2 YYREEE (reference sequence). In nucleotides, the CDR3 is TGTGCCAGCAGGCCGGGGACAGGGGTTCAAGAGACCCAGTACTTC. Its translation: CASRPGTGVQETQYF. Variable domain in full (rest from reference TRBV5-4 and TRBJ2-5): ETGVTQSPTHLIKTRGQQVTLRCSSQSGHNTVSWYQQALGQGPQFIFQYYREEENGRGNFPPRFSGLQFPNYSSELNVNALELDDSALYLCASRPGTGVQETQYFGPGTRLLVL.

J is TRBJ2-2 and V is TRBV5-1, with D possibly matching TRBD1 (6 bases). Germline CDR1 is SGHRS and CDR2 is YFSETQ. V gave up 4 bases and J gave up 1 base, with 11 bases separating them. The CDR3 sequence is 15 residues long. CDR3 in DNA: TGCGCCAGCAGCATGCCGGGACAGAACACCGGGGAGCTGTTTTTT. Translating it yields CASSMPGQNTGELFF. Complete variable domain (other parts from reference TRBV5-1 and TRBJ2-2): KAGVTQTPRYLIKTRGQQVTLSCSPISGHRSVSWYQQTPGQGLQFLFEYFSETQRNKGNFPGRFSGRQFSNSRSEMNVSTLELGDSALYLCASSMPGQNTGELFFGEGSRLTVL.

CDR3 sequence: CAWSPSARGLAGYNEQFF. Here the CDR3 DNA reads TGTGCCTGGAGCCCGTCAGCACGCGGACTAGCGGGCTACAATGAGCAGTTCTTC. This rearrangement joins TRBV30 to TRBJ2-1; 11 nucleotides match TRBD2. Unmatched junction bases numbered 13, after V lost 3 bases and J lost 3 bases. Germline CDR1 reads GTSNPN; CDR2 reads SVGIG (reference sequence). This CDR3 region has 18 residues.

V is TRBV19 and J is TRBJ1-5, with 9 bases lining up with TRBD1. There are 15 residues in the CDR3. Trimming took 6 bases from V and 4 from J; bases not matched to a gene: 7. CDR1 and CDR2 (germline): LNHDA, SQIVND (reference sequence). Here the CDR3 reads CASSPWDRENQPQHF. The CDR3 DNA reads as TGTGCCAGTAGCCCCTGGGACAGGGAAAATCAGCCCCAGCATTTT.

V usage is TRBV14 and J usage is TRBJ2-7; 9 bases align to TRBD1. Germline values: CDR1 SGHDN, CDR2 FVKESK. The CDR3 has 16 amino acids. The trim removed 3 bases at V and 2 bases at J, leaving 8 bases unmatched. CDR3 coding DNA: TGTGCCAGCAGCCATAGACCGGGACAGGGAACCTACGAGCAGTACTTC. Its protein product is CASSHRPGQGTYEQYF.

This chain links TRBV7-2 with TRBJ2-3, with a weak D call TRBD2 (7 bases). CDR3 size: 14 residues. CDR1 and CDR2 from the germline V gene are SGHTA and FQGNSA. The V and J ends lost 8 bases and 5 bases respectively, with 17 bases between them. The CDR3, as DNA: TGTGCCAGCGGCGGGGGCCCAGGGCAAGATACGCAGTATTTT. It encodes CASGGGPGQDTQYF.

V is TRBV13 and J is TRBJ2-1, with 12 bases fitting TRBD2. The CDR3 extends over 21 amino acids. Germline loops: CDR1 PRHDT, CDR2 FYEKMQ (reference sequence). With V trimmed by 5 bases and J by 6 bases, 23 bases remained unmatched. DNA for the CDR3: TGTGCCAGCAGCCTGTGGCGACTAGCGGGAGAGGACTTGAGGTTGGGCAATGAGCAGTTCTTC. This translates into CASSLWRLAGEDLRLGNEQFF.